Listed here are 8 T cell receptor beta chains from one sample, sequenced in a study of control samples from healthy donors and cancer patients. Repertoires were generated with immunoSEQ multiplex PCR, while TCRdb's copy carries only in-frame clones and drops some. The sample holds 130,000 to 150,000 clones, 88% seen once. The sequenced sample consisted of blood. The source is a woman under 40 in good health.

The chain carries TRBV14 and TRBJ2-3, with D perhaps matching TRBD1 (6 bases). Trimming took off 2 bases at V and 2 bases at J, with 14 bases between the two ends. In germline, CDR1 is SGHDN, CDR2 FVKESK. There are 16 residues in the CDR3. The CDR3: CASSQWIQGFTDTQYF. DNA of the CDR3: TGTGCCAGCAGCCAATGGATACAGGGTTTCACAGATACGCAGTATTTT. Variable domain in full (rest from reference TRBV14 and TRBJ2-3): EAGVTQFPSHSVIEKGQTVTLRCDPISGHDNLYWYRRVMGKEIKFLLHFVKESKQDESGMPNNRFLAERTGGTYSTLKVQPAELEDSGVYFCASSQWIQGFTDTQYFGPGTRLTVL.

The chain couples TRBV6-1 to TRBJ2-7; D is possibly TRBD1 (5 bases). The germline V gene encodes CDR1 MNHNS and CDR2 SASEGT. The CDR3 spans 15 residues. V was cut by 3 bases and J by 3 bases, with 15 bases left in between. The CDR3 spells CASSEGQHEDYEQYF. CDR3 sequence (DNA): TGTGCCAGCAGTGAGGGGCAACATGAGGACTACGAGCAGTACTTC.

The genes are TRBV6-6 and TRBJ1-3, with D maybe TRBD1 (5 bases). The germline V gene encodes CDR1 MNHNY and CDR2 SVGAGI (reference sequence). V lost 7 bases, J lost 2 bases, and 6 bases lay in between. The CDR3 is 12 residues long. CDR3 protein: CASMGAGNTIYF. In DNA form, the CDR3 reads TGTGCCAGCATGGGGGCTGGAAACACCATATATTTT.

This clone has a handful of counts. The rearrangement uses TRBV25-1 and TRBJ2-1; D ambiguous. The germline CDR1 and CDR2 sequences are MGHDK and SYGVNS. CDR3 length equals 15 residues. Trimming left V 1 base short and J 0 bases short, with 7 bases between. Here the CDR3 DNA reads TGTGCCAGCAGTGAATTCGCGAACTCCTACAATGAGCAGTTCTTC. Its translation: CASSEFANSYNEQFF.

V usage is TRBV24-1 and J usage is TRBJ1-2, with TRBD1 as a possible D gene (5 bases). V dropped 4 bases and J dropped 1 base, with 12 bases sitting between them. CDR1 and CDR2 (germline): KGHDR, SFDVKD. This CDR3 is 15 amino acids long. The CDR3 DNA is TGTGCCACCAGTGACCAGAGGGACGGTAACTATGGCTACACCTTC. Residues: CATSDQRDGNYGYTF.

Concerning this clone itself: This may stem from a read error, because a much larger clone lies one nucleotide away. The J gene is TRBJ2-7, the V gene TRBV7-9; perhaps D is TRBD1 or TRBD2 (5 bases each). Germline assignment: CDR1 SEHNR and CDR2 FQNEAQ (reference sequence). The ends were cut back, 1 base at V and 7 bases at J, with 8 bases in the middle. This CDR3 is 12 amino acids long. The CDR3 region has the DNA TGTGCCAGCAGCTTAGATGGGGGAGAGCAGTACTTC. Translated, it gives CASSLDGGEQYF. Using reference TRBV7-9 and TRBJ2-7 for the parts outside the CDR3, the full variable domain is DTGVSQNPRHKITKRGQNVTFRCDPISEHNRLYWYRQTLGQGPEFLTYFQNEAQLEKSRLLSDRFSAERPKGSFSTLEIQRTEQGDSAMYLCASSLDGGEQYFGPGTRLTVT.

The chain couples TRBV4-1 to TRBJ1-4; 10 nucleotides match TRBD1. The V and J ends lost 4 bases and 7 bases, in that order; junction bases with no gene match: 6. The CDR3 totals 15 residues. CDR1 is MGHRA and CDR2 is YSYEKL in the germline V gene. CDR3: CASSRGTGASEKLFF. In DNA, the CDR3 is TGCGCCAGCAGCCGCGGGACAGGGGCATCTGAAAAACTGTTTTTT.

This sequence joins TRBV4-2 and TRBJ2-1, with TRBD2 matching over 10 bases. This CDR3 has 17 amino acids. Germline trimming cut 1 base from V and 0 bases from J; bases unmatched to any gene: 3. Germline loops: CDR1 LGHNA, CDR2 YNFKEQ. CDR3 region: CASSQVLAGFSYNEQFF. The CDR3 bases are TGTGCCAGCAGCCAAGTACTAGCGGGATTCTCCTACAATGAGCAGTTCTTC.